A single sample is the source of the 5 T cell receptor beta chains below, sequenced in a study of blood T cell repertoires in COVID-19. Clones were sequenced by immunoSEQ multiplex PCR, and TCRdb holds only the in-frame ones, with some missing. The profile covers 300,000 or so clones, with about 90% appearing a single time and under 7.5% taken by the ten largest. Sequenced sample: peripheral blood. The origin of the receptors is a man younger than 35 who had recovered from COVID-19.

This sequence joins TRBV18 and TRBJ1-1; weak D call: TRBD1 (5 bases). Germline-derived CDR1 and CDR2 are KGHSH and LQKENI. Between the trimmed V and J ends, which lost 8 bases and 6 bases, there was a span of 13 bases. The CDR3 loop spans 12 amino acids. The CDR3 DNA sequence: TGTGCCAGCCGTGGGGGAGGGGCTGAAGCTTTCTTT. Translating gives CASRGGGAEAFF.

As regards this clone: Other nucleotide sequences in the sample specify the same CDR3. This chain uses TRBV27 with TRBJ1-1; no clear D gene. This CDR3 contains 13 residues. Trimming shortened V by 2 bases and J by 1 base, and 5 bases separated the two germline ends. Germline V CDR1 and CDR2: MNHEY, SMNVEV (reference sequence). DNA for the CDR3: TGTGCCAGCAGTTTAGGAGGGAACACTGAAGCTTTCTTT. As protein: CASSLGGNTEAFF.

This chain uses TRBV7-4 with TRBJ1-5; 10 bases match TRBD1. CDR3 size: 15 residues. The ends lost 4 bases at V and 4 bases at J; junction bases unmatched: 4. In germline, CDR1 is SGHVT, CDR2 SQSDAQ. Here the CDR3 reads CASSSGQGGNQPQHF. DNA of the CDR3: TGTGCCAGCAGCTCCGGACAGGGGGGGAATCAGCCCCAGCATTTT.

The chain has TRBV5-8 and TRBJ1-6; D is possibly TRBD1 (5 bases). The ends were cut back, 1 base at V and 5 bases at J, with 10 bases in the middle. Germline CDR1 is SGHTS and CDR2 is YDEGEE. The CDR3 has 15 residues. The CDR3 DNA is TGTGCCAGCAGCTTGCCAGGGAAGAATAATTCACCCCTCCACTTT. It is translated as CASSLPGKNNSPLHF.

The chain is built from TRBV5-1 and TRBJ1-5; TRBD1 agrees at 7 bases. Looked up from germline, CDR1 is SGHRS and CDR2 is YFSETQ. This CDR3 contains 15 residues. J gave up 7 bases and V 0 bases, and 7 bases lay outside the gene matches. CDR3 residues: CASSLGGDRGQPQHF. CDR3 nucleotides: TGCGCCAGCAGCTTGGGGGGGGACAGAGGCCAGCCCCAGCATTTT.